Each of the 25 T cell receptor beta chains below was sequenced from the same sample in a study of T cell changes during pregnancy in multiple sclerosis. Clones were sequenced by immunoSEQ multiplex PCR, and TCRdb holds only the in-frame ones, with some missing. Of some 64,000 clones in the sample, about nine tenths were seen once. The material was peripheral blood, obtained in the first trimester of pregnancy. These receptors all stem from a female donor in good health, enrolled as a control in a pregnancy study.

The rearrangement joins TRBV6-5 to TRBJ1-2; 11 bases map to TRBD1. The CDR3 runs 16 residues. Germline V gives CDR1 MNHEY, CDR2 SVGAGI. V was clipped by 0 bases and J by 6 bases; unmatched bases: 6. DNA of the CDR3: TGTGCCAGCAGTTACTCCATGGACAGGGGGCTGGATGGCTACACCTTC. Translated, it gives CASSYSMDRGLDGYTF.

This CDR3 reads CASSATGGIGGTEAFF. The CDR3 DNA follows: TGTGCCAGTAGTGCTACAGGGGGGATCGGCGGCACTGAAGCTTTCTTT. The rearrangement uses TRBV19 and TRBJ1-1; TRBD1 agrees at 8 bases. The germline gives CDR1 LNHDA, CDR2 SQIVND (reference sequence). The CDR3 runs 16 residues. J gave up 4 bases and V 5 bases, and 12 bases lay outside the gene matches.

J is TRBJ2-3 and V is TRBV6-5; 12 bases are shared with TRBD2. J was trimmed by 5 bases and V by 5 bases; bases with no gene match: 2. From germline, CDR1 is MNHEY and CDR2 SVGAGI. The CDR3 length is 14 residues. CDR3 residues: CASSRLAGEDTQYF. The DNA for the CDR3 is TGTGCCAGCAGTAGACTAGCGGGGGAAGATACGCAGTATTTT.

The rearrangement uses TRBV11-2 and TRBJ2-7, with D perhaps TRBD2 (6 bases). Between the trimmed V and J ends, which lost 5 bases and 3 bases, there was a span of 11 bases. Germline CDR1 and CDR2: SGHAT and FQNNGV. This CDR3 has 13 amino acids. CDR3 sequence (DNA): TGTGCCAGCAGCACTAGCCCCTACTACGAGCAGTACTTC. It encodes CASSTSPYYEQYF.

In this sample, this clone turned up once. The genes are TRBV7-6 and TRBJ1-3, with TRBD1 as a possible D gene (5 bases). V gave up 1 base and J gave up 5 bases, with 6 bases separating them. The CDR3 extends over 13 amino acids. The germline gives CDR1 SGHVS, CDR2 FNYEAQ. CDR3 in DNA: TGTGCCAGCAGCTTAGAGGGGAGAAACACCATATATTTT. It is translated as CASSLEGRNTIYF.

V and J are TRBV19 and TRBJ2-2, with 10 positions matching TRBD1. Trimming cost V 5 bases and J 5 bases; bases outside gene matches: 8. The CDR3 has 16 amino acids. CDR1 is LNHDA, CDR2 SQIVND, per germline (reference sequence). CDR3 bases: TGTGCCAGTAGTTCCCGACAGGGGGCGCGGACCGGGGAGCTGTTTTTT. As protein: CASSSRQGARTGELFF.

V and J are TRBV30 and TRBJ1-1; D gene uncertain. The length of the CDR3 is 14 residues. V lost 0 bases and J 4 bases, leaving 12 bases between the germline ends. In germline, CDR1 is GTSNPN, CDR2 SVGIG (reference sequence). In nucleotides, the CDR3 is TGTGCCTGGAGTGTAAGGGCGGGCTCCACTGAAGCTTTCTTT. The encoded protein is CAWSVRAGSTEAFF.

The rearrangement uses TRBV18 and TRBJ2-5, with 10 nucleotides matching TRBD1. This CDR3 region has 14 residues. The junction had 5 bases not matched to a gene; V was cut back by 3 bases and J by 7 bases. Per the germline V gene, CDR1 is KGHSH and CDR2 is LQKENI. The CDR3 nucleotides are TGTGCCAGCTCACCCGACAGGGGGCTGGGGACCCAGTACTTC. It encodes CASSPDRGLGTQYF.

The chain couples TRBV6-5 to TRBJ2-7; tentative D call: TRBD2 (5 bases). In germline, CDR1 is MNHEY, CDR2 SVGAGI. The CDR3 contains 15 residues. Trimming left V 0 bases short and J 5 bases short, with 14 bases between. The CDR3 bases are TGTGCCAGCAGTTACTCCAGGACTCCTATCAACGAGCAGTACTTC. Protein sequence: CASSYSRTPINEQYF.

The table lists this clone with a few counts. DNA for the CDR3: TGTGCCAGCAGTGTACGCCAGGGAACCAACACCGGGGAGCTGTTTTTT. Protein sequence: CASSVRQGTNTGELFF. The chain has TRBV6-1 and TRBJ2-2; TRBD1 is a possible D gene (5 bases). V lost 4 bases, J lost 2 bases, and 14 bases lay in between. The CDR3 length is 16 residues. CDR1 and CDR2 from the germline V gene are MNHNS and SASEGT.

The chain joins TRBV19 to TRBJ1-2, with TRBD1 identical over 10 bases. Trimming cost V 6 bases and J 4 bases; bases outside gene matches: 17. The CDR3 totals 18 residues. Germline-derived CDR1 and CDR2 are LNHDA and SQIVND (reference sequence). The CDR3 coding sequence is TGTGCCAGTAGCCTTAGACTTTTGCCGGGACAGGGGACCTATGGCTACACCTTC. This sequence encodes CASSLRLLPGQGTYGYTF.

The V gene is TRBV5-6, the J gene TRBJ2-5; D might be TRBD1 (7 bases). This CDR3 spans 14 amino acids. Looked up from germline, CDR1 is SGHDT and CDR2 is YYEEEE. Between the trimmed V and J ends, which lost 10 bases and 2 bases, there was a span of 18 bases. CDR3 region: CASSEGALQETQYF. As DNA, the CDR3 is TGTGCCTCCTCGGAGGGGGCGCTTCAAGAGACCCAGTACTTC.

The genes are TRBV7-9 and TRBJ2-5; 7 nucleotides match TRBD1. Germline V gene sequence: CDR1 SEHNR, CDR2 FQNEAQ (reference sequence). J was trimmed by 2 bases and V by 3 bases; bases with no gene match: 3. The CDR3 consists of 14 residues. The CDR3 nucleotides are TGTGCCAGCAGCTTTTCGGACAGGCAAGAGACCCAGTACTTC. It specifies CASSFSDRQETQYF.

V gene TRBV6-6 combines with J gene TRBJ2-7, with D perhaps TRBD2 (5 bases). Germline CDR1 MNHNY, CDR2 SVGAGI (reference sequence). This CDR3 has 16 residues. V shed 2 bases and J shed 1 base, with 15 bases lying between them. CDR3 sequence: CASSYGTSDESYEQYF. For the CDR3, the DNA is TGTGCCAGCAGTTACGGTACTAGTGATGAATCCTACGAGCAGTACTTC.

V and J are TRBV7-6 and TRBJ2-3; 7 nucleotides align to TRBD1. This CDR3 is 17 amino acids long. Germline V gene data show CDR1 as SGHVS and CDR2 as FNYEAQ. V gave up 0 bases and J gave up 0 bases; unmatched junction bases: 6. The CDR3 bases are TGTGCCAGCAGCTTAGCCCCGACAGGGCTCAGCACAGATACGCAGTATTTT. Protein: CASSLAPTGLSTDTQYF.

The chain has TRBV29-1 and TRBJ2-2; D is unclear. The V gene's germline CDR1 is SQVTM and CDR2 ANQGSEA. This CDR3 region has 11 residues. Trimming took 4 bases from V and 8 from J, leaving 8 bases between them. The CDR3 here is CSVVSEGELFF. CDR3 nucleotide sequence: TGCAGCGTTGTAAGCGAAGGGGAGCTGTTTTTT.

The gene calls are TRBV7-9 and TRBJ2-7; tentatively, D is TRBD1 (5 bases). CDR1 is SEHNR, CDR2 FQNEAQ, per germline (reference sequence). The V gene lost 5 bases and the J gene lost 0 bases, with 11 bases spanning the gap. CDR3 length equals 14 residues. CDR3 region: CASSPDRYSYEQYF. CDR3 nucleotide sequence: TGTGCCAGCAGCCCAGACAGATACTCCTACGAGCAGTACTTC.

This chain joins TRBV9 and TRBJ1-1; 7 bases are shared with TRBD1. J was trimmed by 2 bases and V by 1 base; bases with no gene match: 8. This CDR3 spans 16 amino acids. Germline lookup yields CDR1 SGDLS and CDR2 YYNGEE. CDR3 nucleotide sequence: TGTGCCAGCAGCGTACGACAGGGTGGCGGAAACACTGAAGCTTTCTTT. Its translation is CASSVRQGGGNTEAFF. The full variable domain, completed using reference TRBV9 and TRBJ1-1, is DSGVTQTPKHLITATGQRVTLRCSPRSGDLSVYWYQQSLDQGLQFLIQYYNGEERAKGNILERFSAQQFPDLHSELNLSSLELGDSALYFCASSVRQGGGNTEAFFGQGTRLTVV.

The chain's CDR3 is CASSLAVSYEQYF. The CDR3 DNA reads as TGTGCCAGCAGTTTAGCGGTGTCCTACGAGCAGTACTTC. The J gene is TRBJ2-7, the V gene TRBV6-5; tentatively, D is TRBD2 (6 bases). The ends were cut back, 4 bases at V and 1 base at J, with 8 bases in the middle. There are 13 residues in the CDR3. Germline V CDR1 and CDR2: MNHEY, SVGAGI.

The CDR3 DNA sequence: TGCGCCAGCAGTCTCGGGACAGATGAAGCTTTCTTT. It yields the protein CASSLGTDEAFF. The chain recombines TRBV10-2 with TRBJ1-1; 7 bases are shared with TRBD1. The CDR3 sequence is 12 residues long. Looked up from germline, CDR1 is WSHSY and CDR2 is SAAADI. The ends lost 5 bases at V and 7 bases at J; junction bases unmatched: 4.

The chain recombines TRBV6-6 with TRBJ2-7; maybe TRBD2 (5 bases). V was shortened by 0 bases and J by 4 bases, with 7 bases between the two germline ends. The germline V gene has CDR1 MNHNY and CDR2 SVGAGI (reference sequence). The CDR3 sequence is 13 residues long. The CDR3 is CASSYSRTYEQYF. The CDR3 DNA follows: TGTGCCAGCAGTTACTCCCGGACTTACGAGCAGTACTTC.

CDR3 region: CASSSQGSYSPLHF. CDR3 nucleotide sequence: TGTGCCAGTAGTAGCCAGGGGTCCTATTCACCCCTCCACTTT. The chain combines TRBV19 with TRBJ1-6; D perhaps matches TRBD1 (6 bases). The CDR3 runs to 14 residues. CDR1 and CDR2 (germline): LNHDA, SQIVND (reference sequence). The V end lost 4 bases, the J end lost 8 bases, and 12 bases lay between the germline ends.

This clone was seen many times. The rearrangement links TRBV12-5 to TRBJ1-1, with D unresolved. The CDR3 totals 14 residues. The V gene lost 0 bases and the J gene lost 4 bases, with 9 bases spanning the gap. Germline loops: CDR1 LGHNT, CDR2 FRNRAP. Written as DNA, the CDR3 is TGTGCTAGTGGTTTGGTACCGGGAGGCACTGAAGCTTTCTTT. Translating it yields CASGLVPGGTEAFF. The variable domain in full, with the rest retrieved from reference TRBV12-5 and TRBJ1-1, is DARVTQTPRHKVTEMGQEVTMRCQPILGHNTVFWYRQTMMQGLELLAYFRNRAPLDDSGMPKDRFSAEMPDATLATLKIQPSEPRDSAVYFCASGLVPGGTEAFFGQGTRLTVV.

This clone occurred a few times. The V gene is TRBV2, the J gene TRBJ1-2, with D possibly matching TRBD1 (6 bases). With 5 bases removed from V and 4 bases from J, the gap between germline ends came to 11 bases. This CDR3 region has 13 residues. The germline CDR1 and CDR2 sequences are SNHLY and FYNNEI. The CDR3 nucleotides are TGTGCCAGCAGTCGACAGGCACTCTATGGCTACACCTTC. Protein: CASSRQALYGYTF.

CDR3 residues: CASSQDPTEPYGYTF. CDR3 coding DNA: TGCGCCAGCAGCCAAGACCCGACAGAACCCTATGGCTACACCTTC. The chain is built from TRBV4-1 and TRBJ1-2; a possible D gene is TRBD1 (5 bases). The CDR3 is 15 amino acids. Between the trimmed V and J ends, which lost 0 bases and 4 bases, there was a span of 12 bases. The germline V gene has CDR1 MGHRA and CDR2 YSYEKL.